The rows below give T cell receptor beta chains drawn from one sample of a study of T cell repertoires in cytomegalovirus infection. TCRdb re-called the reads with MiXCR, one entry per CDR3 protein. This table holds around 800,000 distinct CDR3 sequences, 30% to 35% found once. The antigens of these receptors remain unknown. Sequencing was performed on cultured CD8+ T cells from PBMCs, taken from culture after CMV antigen stimulation. The receptor set was obtained from a human donor in good health (CMV status not recorded). Some clones in this sample may be carry-over from other donors' samples. Both conserved end residues are part of each CDR3. Fields, in order: D gene, V gene, clone size, J gene, CDR3 protein, CDR3 DNA. D genes are given only for firm matches. Clone size appears in some rows only: once, few, many, or a class for an expanded clone.

d_gene: -
v_gene: TRBV2
abundance: few
j_gene: TRBJ1-1
CDR3aa: CASSEGGNTEAFF
CDR3nt: TGTGCCAGCAGTGAAGGAGGGAACACTGAAGCTTTCTTT

d_gene: TRBD1
v_gene: TRBV7-2
abundance: -
j_gene: TRBJ1-6
CDR3aa: CASSSRTGTNSPLHF
CDR3nt: TGTGCCAGCAGCTCCCGGACAGGGACTAATTCACCCCTCCACTTT

d_gene: -
v_gene: TRBV15
abundance: few
j_gene: TRBJ2-3
CDR3aa: CATSRPQDTQYF
CDR3nt: TGTGCCACCAGCAGACCTCAGGATACGCAGTATTTT

d_gene: TRBD2
v_gene: TRBV10-3
abundance: -
j_gene: TRBJ2-1
CDR3aa: CAISELGGNEQFF
CDR3nt: TGTGCCATCAGTGAATTGGGGGGGAATGAGCAGTTCTTC

d_gene: -
v_gene: TRBV2
abundance: few
j_gene: TRBJ1-2
CDR3aa: CASLNYGYTF
CDR3nt: TGTGCCAGCCTTAACTATGGCTACACCTTC

d_gene: -
v_gene: TRBV12-3/TRBV12-4
abundance: -
j_gene: TRBJ1-2
CDR3aa: CASSQAEVGYGYTF
CDR3nt: TGTGCCAGCAGTCAGGCAGAAGTGGGTTATGGCTACACCTTC

d_gene: TRBD2
v_gene: TRBV6-2/TRBV6-3
abundance: many
j_gene: TRBJ2-1
CDR3aa: CASSYSRLAGVDEQFF
CDR3nt: TGTGCCAGCAGTTACTCGAGACTAGCGGGGGTGGATGAGCAGTTCTTC

d_gene: -
v_gene: TRBV11-2
abundance: -
j_gene: TRBJ2-7
CDR3aa: CASNDGDSYEQYF
CDR3nt: TGTGCCAGCAACGACGGGGACTCCTACGAGCAGTACTTC

d_gene: -
v_gene: TRBV6-6
abundance: few
j_gene: TRBJ2-1
CDR3aa: CASSPTGLRSYNEQFF
CDR3nt: TGTGCCAGCAGCCCTACAGGGCTTCGCTCCTACAATGAGCAGTTCTTC

d_gene: TRBD1
v_gene: TRBV27
abundance: few
j_gene: TRBJ2-2
CDR3aa: CASSMDRGGTGELFF
CDR3nt: TGTGCCAGCAGTATGGACAGGGGCGGCACCGGGGAGCTGTTTTTT

d_gene: -
v_gene: TRBV7-4
abundance: -
j_gene: TRBJ2-7
CDR3aa: CASSFTISYEQYF
CDR3nt: TGTGCCAGCAGCTTCACCATCTCCTACGAGCAGTACTTC

d_gene: TRBD2
v_gene: TRBV20-1
abundance: -
j_gene: TRBJ2-5
CDR3aa: CSARDSGGYQETQYF
CDR3nt: TGCAGTGCTAGAGATAGCGGGGGGTACCAAGAGACCCAGTACTTC

d_gene: -
v_gene: TRBV4-1
abundance: -
j_gene: TRBJ2-3
CDR3aa: CASSQRPSGDTQYF
CDR3nt: TGCGCCAGCAGCCAACGCCCCTCGGGGGATACGCAGTATTTT

d_gene: -
v_gene: TRBV12-3/TRBV12-4
abundance: few
j_gene: TRBJ1-2
CDR3aa: CASTPYGYTF
CDR3nt: TGTGCCAGCACCCCCTATGGCTACACCTTC

d_gene: -
v_gene: TRBV7-9
abundance: once
j_gene: TRBJ1-1
CDR3aa: CASSSEGTFF
CDR3nt: TGTGCCAGCAGCTCTGAGGGGACTTTCTTT

d_gene: -
v_gene: TRBV5-4
abundance: -
j_gene: TRBJ2-5
CDR3aa: CASSQTPNGQETQYF
CDR3nt: TGTGCCAGCAGCCAAACGCCCAACGGACAAGAGACCCAGTACTTC

d_gene: TRBD1
v_gene: TRBV6-1
abundance: few
j_gene: TRBJ2-7
CDR3aa: CASSEGGIWDRAYEQYF
CDR3nt: TGTGCCAGCAGTGAAGGAGGGATCTGGGACAGGGCCTACGAGCAGTACTTC

d_gene: TRBD1
v_gene: TRBV9
abundance: -
j_gene: TRBJ2-2
CDR3aa: CASSVSGGTGELFF
CDR3nt: TGTGCCAGCAGCGTGTCAGGGGGAACCGGGGAGCTGTTTTTT

d_gene: -
v_gene: TRBV6-2/TRBV6-3
abundance: few
j_gene: TRBJ1-5
CDR3aa: CASSYDSTSHQWYSNQPQHF
CDR3nt: TGTGCCAGCAGTTACGATTCTACGAGCCACCAGTGGTACAGCAATCAGCCCCAGCATTTT

d_gene: TRBD2
v_gene: TRBV7-6
abundance: few
j_gene: TRBJ2-5
CDR3aa: CASSMWTSGQETQYF
CDR3nt: TGTGCCAGCAGCATGTGGACTAGCGGCCAAGAGACCCAGTACTTC

d_gene: TRBD1
v_gene: TRBV28
abundance: few
j_gene: TRBJ1-1
CDR3aa: CASSLTGTGAEAFF
CDR3nt: TGTGCCAGCAGTCTGACTGGGACAGGGGCTGAAGCTTTCTTT

d_gene: TRBD1
v_gene: TRBV19
abundance: -
j_gene: TRBJ2-2
CDR3aa: CASSIEAVGQGPIGELFF
CDR3nt: TGTGCCAGTAGTATAGAGGCTGTAGGACAGGGCCCGATCGGGGAGCTGTTTTTT

d_gene: TRBD2
v_gene: TRBV27
abundance: many
j_gene: TRBJ2-5
CDR3aa: CASSLGGGGQETQYF
CDR3nt: TGTGCCAGCAGCTTAGGCGGGGGGGGACAAGAGACCCAGTACTTC

d_gene: -
v_gene: TRBV6-5
abundance: -
j_gene: TRBJ1-3
CDR3aa: CASSYRWGRQPVSGNTIYF
CDR3nt: TGTGCCAGCAGTTACAGGTGGGGGAGACAGCCGGTCTCTGGAAACACCATATATTTT

d_gene: -
v_gene: TRBV6-2/TRBV6-3
abundance: -
j_gene: TRBJ2-5
CDR3aa: CATAQGMETQYF
CDR3nt: TGTGCCACCGCCCAAGGGATGGAGACCCAGTACTTC

d_gene: -
v_gene: TRBV4-2
abundance: -
j_gene: TRBJ1-1
CDR3aa: CASSQEGPYTEAFF
CDR3nt: TGTGCCAGCAGCCAGGAGGGTCCCTACACTGAAGCTTTCTTT

d_gene: -
v_gene: TRBV5-6
abundance: few
j_gene: TRBJ1-5
CDR3aa: CASSFTGISNQPQHF
CDR3nt: TGTGCCAGCAGCTTTACAGGTATTAGCAATCAGCCCCAGCATTTT

d_gene: TRBD1
v_gene: TRBV20-1
abundance: -
j_gene: TRBJ2-1
CDR3aa: CSARATGMGAYNEQFF
CDR3nt: TGCAGTGCTAGGGCGACAGGGATGGGGGCCTACAATGAGCAGTTCTTC

d_gene: -
v_gene: TRBV27
abundance: -
j_gene: TRBJ2-5
CDR3aa: CASSTWNHETQYF
CDR3nt: TGTGCCAGCAGTACTTGGAATCACGAGACCCAGTACTTC

d_gene: TRBD2
v_gene: TRBV7-7
abundance: few
j_gene: TRBJ2-1
CDR3aa: CASSKSGGATNEQFF
CDR3nt: TGTGCTAGCAGCAAGAGCGGGGGGGCTACGAATGAGCAGTTCTTC

d_gene: -
v_gene: TRBV12-3/TRBV12-4
abundance: few
j_gene: TRBJ2-5
CDR3aa: CASSPWEGGPIETQYF
CDR3nt: TGTGCCAGCAGTCCTTGGGAGGGGGGGCCGATAGAGACCCAGTACTTC

d_gene: -
v_gene: TRBV27
abundance: -
j_gene: TRBJ2-1
CDR3aa: CASSLQKDNEQFF
CDR3nt: TGTGCCAGCAGTTTGCAGAAGGACAATGAGCAGTTCTTC

d_gene: TRBD2
v_gene: TRBV7-9
abundance: -
j_gene: TRBJ2-5
CDR3aa: CASSFPAGGLTQETQYF
CDR3nt: TGTGCCAGCAGCTTCCCAGCGGGGGGTCTTACCCAAGAGACCCAGTACTTC

d_gene: -
v_gene: TRBV19
abundance: -
j_gene: TRBJ1-1
CDR3aa: CASSIVTGMNTEAFF
CDR3nt: TGTGCCAGTAGTATAGTAACGGGCATGAACACTGAAGCTTTCTTT